The rows below give T cell receptor beta chains drawn from one sample of a study of CD8+ T cells in alopecia areata. Profiling relied on immunoSEQ multiplex PCR, and the TCRdb table lists in-frame clones only, not all of them. The sample lists approximately 210,000 clones; 40% to 55% were seen once. The source was CD4+ T cells sorted from blood, collected at approximately week 36, from a patient treated with tofacitinib. The receptor set was obtained from a human donor with alopecia areata. Both conserved end residues are part of each CDR3. Fields, in order: J gene, V gene, D gene, clone size, CDR3 DNA, CDR3 protein. D genes are given only for firm matches. Part of the rows lack a size; the others show once, few, many or a class for expanded clones.

TRBJ2-7	TRBV5-1	TRBD1	.	TGCGCCAGCAGCCTAACAGGGGGTGGCTCCTACGAGCAGTACTTC	CASSLTGGGSYEQYF
TRBJ2-3	TRBV5-1	TRBD2	.	TGCGCCAGCAGCTTGGGACTAGCAGGAGATACGCAGTATTTT	CASSLGLAGDTQYF
TRBJ2-5	TRBV5-1	TRBD1	.	TGCGCCAGCAGTCCCGGGACAGCTACTTACCAAGAGACCCAGTACTTC	CASSPGTATYQETQYF
TRBJ2-3	TRBV30	.	.	TGTGCCTGGAGTGTAACCCTCCTGGATACGCAGTATTTT	CAWSVTLLDTQYF
TRBJ1-1	TRBV27	TRBD1	.	TGTGCCAGCAGTTCGCAGGGGGCCAACACTGAAGCTTTCTTT	CASSSQGANTEAFF
TRBJ2-2	TRBV6-5	.	few	TGTGCCAGCGTAGATTCGAACACCGGGGAGCTGTTTTTT	CASVDSNTGELFF
TRBJ1-3	TRBV5-1	.	few	TGCGCCAGCAGCTTGGCCACGACTGTCTCTGGAAACACCATATATTTT	CASSLATTVSGNTIYF
TRBJ2-5	TRBV29-1	.	.	TGCAGCGTTGAAGCTGATAGGGGGGCGACCCAGTACTTC	CSVEADRGATQYF
TRBJ2-3	TRBV6-1	.	.	TGTGCCAGTGGACAGAAACGCACAGATACGCAGTATTTT	CASGQKRTDTQYF
TRBJ2-6	TRBV29-1	TRBD1	.	TGCAGCGTTGAAGGCCGGACAGGACGCTCTGGGGCCAACGTCCTGACTTTC	CSVEGRTGRSGANVLTF
TRBJ2-7	TRBV5-1	.	.	TGCGCCAGCAGCTTGGGGGTCGCGTCCTACGAGCAGTACTTC	CASSLGVASYEQYF
TRBJ2-1	TRBV29-1	TRBD2	.	TGCAGCGTTGGGAGCGGGAGCTCCTACAATGAGCAGTTCTTC	CSVGSGSSYNEQFF
TRBJ2-3	TRBV28	.	.	TGTGCCAGCAGATCCGGGGCCCTAGGCCCAGATACGCAGTATTTT	CASRSGALGPDTQYF
TRBJ2-1	TRBV19	.	.	TGTGCCAGTAGTATAGTGGATGGCTCCTGGGATGAGCAGTTCTTC	CASSIVDGSWDEQFF
TRBJ1-2	TRBV19	TRBD1	.	TGTGCCAGCAAGGGGACAGTTTATGGCTACACCTTC	CASKGTVYGYTF
TRBJ1-1	TRBV30	.	few	TGTGCCTGGAGAAGGCAGAACACTGAAGCTTTCTTT	CAWRRQNTEAFF
TRBJ2-7	TRBV30	.	once	TGTGCCTGGAAGGGCTACTACGAGCAGTACTTC	CAWKGYYEQYF
TRBJ2-3	TRBV5-1	TRBD1	few	TGCGCCAGCAGCTTCACCGGGACAGGGACCCATACGCAGTATTTT	CASSFTGTGTHTQYF
TRBJ2-2	TRBV6-1	.	few	TGTGCCACCTCTCCCCAAACAGGGAGTACCGGGGAGCTGTTTTTT	CATSPQTGSTGELFF
TRBJ1-5	TRBV29-1	.	few	TGCAGCGTTGCGGCGGGGAATCAGCCCCAGCATTTT	CSVAAGNQPQHF
TRBJ2-1	TRBV5-1	TRBD2	.	TGCGCCAGCAGCCCGGGACTAGTCCCCGATGAGCAGTTCTTC	CASSPGLVPDEQFF
TRBJ2-3	TRBV30	TRBD2	.	TGTGCCTGGAGTGTATGGTCTAGCGGGAGCCCAGATACGCAGTATTTT	CAWSVWSSGSPDTQYF
TRBJ2-3	TRBV30	.	.	TGTGCCTGGACGCAGGGTTTGGACACAGATACGCAGTATTTT	CAWTQGLDTDTQYF
TRBJ2-2	TRBV30	.	few	TGTGCCTGGAGTGTGGCAGGTGCTGCGAACACCGGGGAGCTGTTTTTT	CAWSVAGAANTGELFF
TRBJ1-2	TRBV25-1	.	.	TGTGCCAGCAGTGAAACCTGGGGGTCAGGCTATGGCTACACCTTC	CASSETWGSGYGYTF
TRBJ2-1	TRBV4-1	.	.	TGCGCCAGCAGCCAAGATGTGGGCTCGTGGAATGAGCAGTTCTTC	CASSQDVGSWNEQFF
TRBJ2-4	TRBV15	.	.	TGTGAACCCCGGACGAAAAACATTCAGTACTTC	CEPRTKNIQYF
TRBJ1-3	TRBV30	.	.	TGTGCCTGGAGTTTATCAGCCGGAAACACCATATATTTT	CAWSLSAGNTIYF
TRBJ2-7	TRBV7-2	.	.	TGTGCCAGCAGCTTTTTGGGCGGGCCATACGAGCAGTACTTC	CASSFLGGPYEQYF
TRBJ2-3	TRBV6-6	.	.	TGTGCCAGCAGTTACTCGAACACCCTGAGGGAGCAGTATTTT	CASSYSNTLREQYF
TRBJ2-7	TRBV6-5	TRBD1	.	TGTGCCAGCAGTCGCGGACAGGGGAGATTCTACGAGCAGTACTTC	CASSRGQGRFYEQYF
TRBJ2-1	TRBV7-9	.	few	TGTGCCAGCAGCTCCCCGGGTTTAGAAGCCTATGAGCAGTTCTTC	CASSSPGLEAYEQFF
TRBJ2-2	TRBV28	.	.	TGTGCCAGCAGTTTCCGCCCTCTTGGGAACACCGGGGAGCTGTTTTTT	CASSFRPLGNTGELFF
TRBJ2-7	TRBV11-2	.	.	TGTGCCAGCAGCTTAGTGCGGGGGCCGAGTGGGAACGAGCAGTACTTC	CASSLVRGPSGNEQYF
TRBJ1-1	TRBV5-1	.	.	TGCGCCAGCAGTTTGCGGACAGAAAACACTGAAGCTTTCTTT	CASSLRTENTEAFF
TRBJ2-2	TRBV30	.	once	TGTGCCACGGGCGCGAGTAACACCGGGGAGCTGTTTTTT	CATGASNTGELFF
TRBJ2-3	TRBV15	.	.	TGTGCCACCAGCAGAGATAGGGCCTGGACAGATACGCAGTATTTT	CATSRDRAWTDTQYF
TRBJ2-5	TRBV9	.	.	TGTGCCAGCAGCGTAGAGGGGTCCCAAGAGACCCAGTACTTC	CASSVEGSQETQYF
TRBJ2-5	TRBV27	TRBD2	few	TGTGCCAGCAGGATACTAGCGGGAGATCGGGGAGAGACCCAGTACTTC	CASRILAGDRGETQYF
TRBJ2-7	TRBV10-3	TRBD1	few	TGTGCCATCAGTGAGTCGGTGAGGGACAGGGGGCTAGGAGGCTCCTACGAGCAGTACTTC	CAISESVRDRGLGGSYEQYF
TRBJ2-5	TRBV7-9	.	few	TGTGCCAGCAGCTATTTTGACAGGCAAGAGACCCAGTACTTC	CASSYFDRQETQYF
TRBJ1-5	TRBV19	TRBD1	once	TGTGCCAGTAGTATCCGACAGGGGGAAAAGCCCCAGCATTTT	CASSIRQGEKPQHF
TRBJ1-3	TRBV9	.	.	TGTGCCAGCAGCGTCAGACAGGGAAACACCATATATTTT	CASSVRQGNTIYF
TRBJ2-7	TRBV4-3	.	few	TGCGCCAGCAGCCAAGTTCTCCAGGGTAACGAGCAGTACTTC	CASSQVLQGNEQYF
TRBJ2-1	TRBV28	.	few	TGTGCCAGCAGATCTTCCGGGACGACCTACAATGAGCAGTTCTTC	CASRSSGTTYNEQFF
TRBJ1-5	TRBV30	.	few	TGTGCCTTGCCGGGTCAGCCCCAGCATTTT	CALPGQPQHF
TRBJ2-4	TRBV7-2	.	.	TGTGCCAGCAGCTTATCATCGGGTCAAGGGTTCATTCAGTACTTC	CASSLSSGQGFIQYF
TRBJ2-1	TRBV25-1	TRBD2	.	TGTGCCAGCATTCCGAGCGGGAGCTCCTACAATGAGCAGTTCTTC	CASIPSGSSYNEQFF
TRBJ2-3	TRBV7-3	.	.	TGTGCCAGCAGCTTAGGGGTCCCCAAGGTGGTGGCTACGCTAGAGGAGTATTTT	CASSLGVPKVVATLEEYF
TRBJ1-1	TRBV7-2	.	once	TGTGCCAGCAGCACCCAGCGGGCGGCCAGGGGAGGCACTGAAGCTTTCTTT	CASSTQRAARGGTEAFF
TRBJ2-3	TRBV14	.	.	TGTGCCAGCAGCCCCTTCGGGTACACAGATACGCAGTATTTT	CASSPFGYTDTQYF
TRBJ2-1	TRBV12-5	.	few	TGTGCTAGTGGTTTACAACTTAGGGGTGAGCAGTTCTTC	CASGLQLRGEQFF
TRBJ2-6	TRBV29-1	.	.	TGCAGCGTTGCCGAGGGCTCTGGGGCCAACGTCCTGACTTTC	CSVAEGSGANVLTF
TRBJ1-5	TRBV28	TRBD1	.	TGTGCCAGCAGACCCGGGACAGGGGGCTTCAATCAGCCCCAGCATTTT	CASRPGTGGFNQPQHF